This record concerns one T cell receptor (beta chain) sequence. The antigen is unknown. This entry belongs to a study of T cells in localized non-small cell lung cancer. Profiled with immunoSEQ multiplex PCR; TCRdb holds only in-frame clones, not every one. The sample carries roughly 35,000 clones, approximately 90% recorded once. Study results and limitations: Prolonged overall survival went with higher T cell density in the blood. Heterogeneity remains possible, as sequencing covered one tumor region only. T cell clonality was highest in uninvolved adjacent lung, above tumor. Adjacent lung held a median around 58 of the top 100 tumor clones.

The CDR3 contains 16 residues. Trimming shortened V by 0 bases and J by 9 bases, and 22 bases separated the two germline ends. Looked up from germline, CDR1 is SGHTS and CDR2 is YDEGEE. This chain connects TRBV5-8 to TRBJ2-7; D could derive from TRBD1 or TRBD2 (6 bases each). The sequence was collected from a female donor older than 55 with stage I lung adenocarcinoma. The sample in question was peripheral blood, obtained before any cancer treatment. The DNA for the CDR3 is TGTGCCAGCAGCTTGGAGGGAGGAAGGGGGACCGTCGGGCAGTACTTC. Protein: CASSLEGGRGTVGQYF.